The source of this T cell receptor beta chain is a study of shared T cell receptors in the human thymus (TCRdb year 2021). Context from the whole study: The study investigated the way shared, self-reactive T-cell receptor alpha chains are produced in the human thymus.

On this clone itself: It lacks a known antigen. The input lacks base qualities; no much larger clone sits a single base away.

From its cysteine to its phenylalanine, the CDR3 spans 11 amino acids. The DNA shown is the 33-base CDR3, in frame from base 1. V loses 2 bases of germline sequence and J loses 4 bases, and the interval between the two ends is 5 bases. CDR1 and CDR2, per the germline V gene (reference sequence), are GTSNPN and SVGIG. The library was generated by the immunoSEQ multiplex PCR assay. TCRdb's version of the immuneACCESS table is confined to in-frame rearrangements and falls short of the full clone set. An unresolved V gene accounts for under half of the shortfall where checked; the remainder is of unknown origin. This sample is represented by roughly 560,000 clones; around 78% of them were singletons. The ten largest clones add up to more than 0.01% of the sample. These same data were also listed under a study on human thymus T cells. As the second paper documents: The donors were immunologically healthy infants in Finland who had open corrective cardiac surgery for congenital heart defects. The thymus tissue came from surgical resects taken out during corrective cardiac surgery. V and J gene segment usage appeared biased in both thymic and peripheral blood repertoires. The related research found that thymic TCR repertoires overlapped highly between unrelated individuals. The study characterized TCR alpha and beta repertoires from under ten infant thymus samples and a few related peripheral blood samples. The infant donors were roughly 6 to 250 days old, and the cohort included several males and a couple of females. Thymocytes were released mechanically from tissue and stored at -70 °C as pellets of 10-30 million cells. A QIAsymphony instrument was used to extract genomic DNA from the frozen cell pellets. The immunoSEQ multiplex PCR assay was used to amplify the TCRB and TCRAD loci from a standardized amount of quality-controlled genomic DNA. The amplicons spanned the V(D)J region and were long enough to cover the CDR3 and allow V and J genes to be identified. The amplicons were sequenced on an Illumina platform via the commercial immunoSEQ service. Primer bias and sequencing errors were corrected as previously described, and TCRAD and TCRB were defined on the basis of the IMGT database. The repertoires were analysed using immunoSEQ Analyzer 3.0 and VDJTools for basic statistics, V/J segment usage, diversity estimates, rarefaction and pairwise overlap. Diversity was estimated with Chao1, ChaoE, Efron-Thisted, Shannon and inverse Simpson indices, and also on datasets down-sampled to the smallest sample. Repertoire overlap was determined by strict matching of CDR3 nucleotide sequence, V gene and J gene, and Jaccard-based multidimensional scaling clustering was applied. Thymus samples yielded on average roughly 810,000 unique TCRB clonotypes, compared with some 83,000 from blood samples.

The TCR sequence derives from a boy in the first two years of life with a congenital heart defect. Donor details come from another sample of the same person, matched by shared clones. The sample taken for sequencing was thymocytes. The chain joins TRBV30 to TRBJ2-5, with the D gene not confidently named. The CDR3: CAWSPSETQYF. Read as DNA, the sequence is TGTGCCTGGAGTCCCTCAGAGACCCAGTACTTC. Full variable domain (CDR3 extended with the reference TRBV30 and TRBJ2-5 proteins): SQTIHQWPATLVQPVGSPLSLECTVEGTSNPNLYWYRQAAGRGLQLLFYSVGIGQISSEVPQNLSASRPQDRQFILSSKKLLLSDSGFYLCAWSPSETQYFGPGTRLLVL.